This TCR beta chain was obtained from a study of cytomegalovirus exposure and HLA in healthy donors. Study findings and constraints: Later, TCR association rates were found to vary by HLA locus, highest for DRB1 and lowest for HLA-C. For most TCR beta V segments, an earlier analysis put the productive rate at about 87% or about 30% of the time. According to a later analysis, donors in an Asian-associated ancestry cluster reportedly had fewer N-insertions than the approximately 730-donor mean.

This CDR3 region has 17 residues. CDR1 GTSNPN and CDR2 SVGIG come from the germline V gene (reference sequence). Trimming took off 2 bases at V and 6 bases at J, with 23 bases between the two ends. This PCR relied on a set of 60 Vbeta primers and 13 Jbeta primers. The repertoire was sequenced with immunoSEQ multiplex PCR; TCRdb's copy has only in-frame clones and lacks some. The sample comprises 120,000 to 150,000 clones, about three quarters of which are singletons, and nearly 7% rests with the top ten. Of note for this clone: Its antigen is unknown.

The V call is TRBV30, the J call TRBJ1-5, with D perhaps matching TRBD1 (6 bases). This receptor was obtained from a man in his forties in good health and CMV-seropositive. The sample was PBMCs. CDR3 in amino acids: CAWSKGSGGRGSQPQHF. The CDR3 nucleotides read TGTGCCTGGAGTAAAGGGTCGGGGGGCCGAGGGAGTCAGCCCCAGCATTTT.